These 13 T cell receptor beta chains originate from one sample sequenced in a study of blood T cell repertoires in COVID-19. Profiling relied on immunoSEQ multiplex PCR, and the TCRdb table lists in-frame clones only, not all of them. The sample includes fewer than 700,000 clones, approximately 91% of them seen just once. The material sequenced was peripheral blood. The receptors stem from a woman between 45 and 65 years old with COVID-19, enrolled during active disease.

J is TRBJ1-5 and V is TRBV7-2; D is undetermined. The CDR3 loop spans 13 amino acids. Germline V gene sequence: CDR1 SGHTA, CDR2 FQGNSA. Trimming took 4 bases from V and 3 from J, leaving 7 bases between them. The CDR3 DNA follows: TGTGCCAGCAGCTCGAGGATCAATCAGCCCCAGCATTTT. Translation gives CASSSRINQPQHF.

The chain couples TRBV3-1 (or the pseudogene TRBV3-2) to TRBJ1-6; D is unresolved. The CDR3 has 16 amino acids. Germline V gene sequence: CDR1 LGHDT, CDR2 YNNKEL (reference sequence). The ends were cut back, 4 bases at V and 0 bases at J, with 10 bases in the middle. The CDR3 nucleotides read TGTGCCAGCAGCCCCCTCGATAGCTCCTATAATTCACCCCTCCACTTT. Its translation is CASSPLDSSYNSPLHF.

The chain has TRBV2 and TRBJ1-1; no reliable D call. V lost 7 bases, J lost 1 base, and 13 bases lay in between. This CDR3 is 14 amino acids long. The germline gives CDR1 SNHLY, CDR2 FYNNEI. The CDR3 spells CASTLTEPNTEAFF. For the CDR3, the DNA is TGTGCCAGCACCTTGACTGAACCGAACACTGAAGCTTTCTTT.

This rearrangement joins TRBV21-1 to TRBJ2-3; TRBD2 reflects the table's D call only, with no check against the DNA. TRBV21-1 is labeled a pseudogene. The CDR3 is 16 amino acids. The CDR3: CASSKDPPGGTDTQYF. The CDR3 nucleotides read TGTGCCAGCAGCAAAGACCCCCCCGGGGGCACAGATACGCAGTATTTT.

V usage is TRBV7-2 and J usage is TRBJ1-2; TRBD1 might be the D (5 bases). Germline V gene data show CDR1 as SGHTA and CDR2 as FQGNSA. The V gene lost 1 base and the J gene lost 7 bases, with 10 bases spanning the gap. The CDR3 covers 13 residues. The CDR3 region is CASSLETGRGYTF. CDR3 in DNA: TGTGCCAGCAGCTTAGAAACAGGACGTGGCTACACCTTC.

This clone was found once. The chain couples TRBV5-1 to TRBJ2-7; 8 bases fit TRBD1. The length of the CDR3 is 16 residues. The V segment lost 0 bases and the J segment 1 base; nucleotides outside the gene matches: 6. The germline V gene has CDR1 SGHRS and CDR2 YFSETQ. CDR3 DNA sequence: TGCGCCAGCAGCTTGGTGTCAGGGGGCGCGTCCTACGAGCAGTACTTC. Translating it yields CASSLVSGGASYEQYF.

The chain recombines TRBV28 with TRBJ1-3; D uncertain. Trimming cost V 8 bases and J 8 bases, with 22 bases left between them. CDR1 is MDHEN and CDR2 is SYDVKM in the germline V gene. The CDR3 loop spans 15 amino acids. The CDR3 is CASPPGGESWDTIYF. The CDR3 region has the DNA TGTGCCAGCCCGCCTGGCGGGGAGAGTTGGGACACCATATATTTT. The full variable domain, rest sourced from reference TRBV28 and TRBJ1-3, is DVKVTQSSRYLVKRTGEKVFLECVQDMDHENMFWYRQDPGLGLRLIYFSYDVKMKEKGDIPEGYSVSREKKERFSLILESASTNQTSMYLCASPPGGESWDTIYFGEGSWLTVV.

The genes are TRBV27 and TRBJ2-5; a weak D match, TRBD2 (6 bases). CDR1 MNHEY and CDR2 SMNVEV come from the germline V gene (reference sequence). The CDR3 loop spans 15 amino acids. V gave up 6 bases and J gave up 7 bases, with 21 bases separating them. CDR3 in amino acids: CASSPTDLGTGTQYF. CDR3 DNA: TGTGCCAGCAGCCCTACGGATCTGGGGACTGGGACCCAGTACTTC.

About this clone itself: Other nucleotide sequences in the sample specify the same CDR3. The chain joins TRBV30 to TRBJ2-1; 12 nucleotides agree with TRBD2. Trimming at V came to 1 base and at J to 4 bases, leaving 2 bases not matched to a gene. The CDR3 is 15 amino acids. Germline V gene sequence: CDR1 GTSNPN, CDR2 SVGIG (reference sequence). The CDR3 DNA follows: TGTGCCTGGAGTGCGGGACTAGCGGGTTACAATGAGCAGTTCTTC. This gives the protein CAWSAGLAGYNEQFF.

The chain combines TRBV5-4 with TRBJ2-1; a weak D match, TRBD1 (6 bases). Trimming stripped 0 bases from V and 0 bases from J, with 7 bases between. CDR1 is SGHNT and CDR2 is YYREEE in the germline V gene (reference sequence). The CDR3 is 15 amino acids. CDR3 sequence: CASSLGGGSYNEQFF. The CDR3 DNA follows: TGTGCCAGCAGCTTGGGAGGGGGCTCCTACAATGAGCAGTTCTTC. The complete variable domain, with remaining parts taken from reference TRBV5-4 and TRBJ2-1, reads ETGVTQSPTHLIKTRGQQVTLRCSSQSGHNTVSWYQQALGQGPQFIFQYYREEENGRGNFPPRFSGLQFPNYSSELNVNALELDDSALYLCASSLGGGSYNEQFFGPGTRLTVL.

CDR3 sequence reads: CASSLLFSGGAIDTQYF. The CDR3 coding sequence is TGCGCCAGCAGCCTTCTTTTTAGCGGGGGGGCCATAGATACGCAGTATTTT. V is TRBV4-1 and J is TRBJ2-3; the match to TRBD2 covers 11 bases. CDR3 length: 17 residues. Looked up from germline, CDR1 is MGHRA and CDR2 is YSYEKL. J was trimmed by 5 bases and V by 4 bases; bases with no gene match: 11.

Comments on this clone: Other DNA sequences in the sample encode the same CDR3. This chain connects TRBV30 to TRBJ2-2; perhaps TRBD2 as D (6 bases). Germline V CDR1 and CDR2: GTSNPN, SVGIG (reference sequence). With 5 bases removed from V and 5 bases from J, the gap between germline ends came to 12 bases. CDR3 length: 13 amino acids. The DNA of the CDR3 is TGTGCCTGGTCCACAGGAGGGACCGGGGAGCTGTTTTTT. Its protein is CAWSTGGTGELFF.

This chain uses TRBV5-1 with TRBJ2-1, with D maybe TRBD2 (5 bases). Between the trimmed V and J ends, which lost 2 bases and 0 bases, there was a span of 9 bases. Germline CDR1 is SGHRS and CDR2 is YFSETQ. This CDR3 contains 15 residues. CDR3 sequence: CASSLGLPSYNEQFF. CDR3 bases: TGCGCCAGCAGCTTAGGACTCCCCTCCTACAATGAGCAGTTCTTC. Variable domain in full (rest from reference TRBV5-1 and TRBJ2-1): KAGVTQTPRYLIKTRGQQVTLSCSPISGHRSVSWYQQTPGQGLQFLFEYFSETQRNKGNFPGRFSGRQFSNSRSEMNVSTLELGDSALYLCASSLGLPSYNEQFFGPGTRLTVL.